These 20 T cell receptor beta chains were sequenced from one sample in a study of T cells after yellow fever vaccination. Each CDR3 protein gets one entry after TCRdb re-called the 5' RACE reads with MiXCR. The sample has about 370,000 distinct CDR3 sequences; roughly 11% are singletons. Sample: PBMCs, taken on the day of the first yellow fever vaccination. The receptors here all came from a man aged 18-30 years who received the YFV17D yellow fever vaccine.

The sample holds many counts of this clonotype. V gene TRBV9 combines with J gene TRBJ1-2; a weak D match, TRBD1 (6 bases). The CDR3 loop spans 16 amino acids. Germline CDR1 SGDLS, CDR2 YYNGEE. Deletions cut 4 bases from V and 2 bases from J, with 18 bases between. In DNA form, the CDR3 reads TGTGCCAGCAGCCTTAATCCGGGACACGCAAACTATGGCTACACCTTC. Residues: CASSLNPGHANYGYTF.

V usage is TRBV9 and J usage is TRBJ2-1; TRBD1 aligns across 8 bases. Trimming took 0 bases from V and 1 from J; bases not matched to a gene: 6. The CDR3 runs 17 residues. From germline, CDR1 is SGDLS and CDR2 YYNGEE. The CDR3 spells CASSVGTDRVSYNEQFF. Here the CDR3 DNA reads TGTGCCAGCAGCGTAGGGACGGACAGGGTATCCTACAATGAGCAGTTCTTC.

This rearrangement joins TRBV28 to TRBJ2-1; 7 bases are a match to TRBD1. Germline CDR1 and CDR2: MDHEN and SYDVKM. The CDR3 is 15 amino acids. Unmatched junction bases numbered 10, after V lost 7 bases and J lost 4 bases. The DNA for the CDR3 is TGTGCCAGCATTAACAACCCGGGACAGTACAATGAGCAGTTCTTC. This encodes CASINNPGQYNEQFF.

The chain is built from TRBV7-9 and TRBJ2-7; 7 positions match TRBD1. Germline CDR1 is SEHNR and CDR2 is FQNEAQ (reference sequence). The CDR3 runs to 14 residues. J gave up 3 bases and V 6 bases, and 8 bases lay outside the gene matches. In DNA form, the CDR3 reads TGTGCCAGCAGTGAAACAGGGGTACTCTACGAGCAGTACTTC. It is translated as CASSETGVLYEQYF.

In its sample, this clonotype was seen many times. J is TRBJ1-2 and V is TRBV5-4; a possible D gene is TRBD1 (6 bases). The V end was cut by 5 bases, the J end by 4 bases, with 9 bases between. The CDR3 is 12 residues long. The germline CDR1 and CDR2 sequences are SGHNT and YYREEE (reference sequence). The CDR3 spells CASSSDSYGYTF. The CDR3 coding sequence is TGTGCCAGCAGTTCGGACAGCTATGGCTACACCTTC.

This clonotype was counted many times. The gene calls are TRBV6-5 and TRBJ1-5; D remains ambiguous. The CDR3 is made up of 14 amino acids. The germline CDR1 and CDR2 sequences are MNHEY and SVGAGI. Between the trimmed V and J ends, which lost 0 bases and 3 bases, there was a span of 6 bases. The DNA for the CDR3 is TGTGCCAGCAGTTACTCGACGGTCAATCAGCCCCAGCATTTT. Protein sequence: CASSYSTVNQPQHF.

The chain is built from TRBV6-5 and TRBJ1-6; TRBD1 is a possible D gene (6 bases). The CDR3 is 16 amino acids. Trimming removed 4 bases from V and 1 base from J, with 11 bases in between. Germline CDR1 MNHEY, CDR2 SVGAGI. DNA of the CDR3: TGTGCCAGCAGTTCGGGGGACATATCCTATAATTCACCCCTCCACTTT. Translating gives CASSSGDISYNSPLHF.

The rearrangement uses TRBV5-5 and TRBJ2-1, with 8 nucleotides matching TRBD2. CDR1 and CDR2 from the germline V gene are SGHKS and YYEKEE (reference sequence). The V and J ends lost 6 bases and 8 bases, in that order; junction bases with no gene match: 7. The CDR3 length is 13 residues. In DNA form, the CDR3 reads TGTGCCAGCATCCGGGGGGGCGGAGATGAGCAGTTCTTC. The encoded protein is CASIRGGGDEQFF.

This clonotype was counted a few times. The genes are TRBV5-1 and TRBJ2-2; 10 bases align to TRBD2. J lost 3 bases, V lost 1 base, and 6 bases had no gene match. CDR1 and CDR2 (germline): SGHRS, YFSETQ. The CDR3 runs to 17 residues. CDR3 sequence: CASSLPSGGLDTGELFF. The CDR3 DNA sequence: TGCGCCAGCAGCTTGCCTAGCGGGGGCTTGGACACCGGGGAGCTGTTTTTT. The variable domain in full, with the rest retrieved from reference TRBV5-1 and TRBJ2-2, is KAGVTQTPRYLIKTRGQQVTLSCSPISGHRSVSWYQQTPGQGLQFLFEYFSETQRNKGNFPGRFSGRQFSNSRSEMNVSTLELGDSALYLCASSLPSGGLDTGELFFGEGSRLTVL.

The chain couples TRBV11-2 to TRBJ1-4; D is possibly TRBD1 (5 bases). Germline V gene lookup returns CDR1 SGHAT and CDR2 FQNNGV. The CDR3 spans 14 residues. V was pared by 5 bases and J by 2 bases, with 9 bases between. The CDR3 loop is CASSVRQTNEKLFF. The CDR3, as DNA: TGTGCCAGCAGCGTAAGACAGACTAATGAAAAACTGTTTTTT.

The rearrangement joins TRBV9 to TRBJ2-1; 10 nucleotides line up with TRBD2. This CDR3 spans 14 amino acids. V dropped 4 bases and J dropped 10; count of bases not matched to a gene: 8. CDR1 is SGDLS and CDR2 is YYNGEE in the germline V gene. In DNA, the CDR3 is TGTGCCAGCAGCCCCTGGACTAGCGGCGACGAGCAGTTCTTC. Translation gives CASSPWTSGDEQFF.

In its sample, this clonotype was seen a few times. The V gene is TRBV7-3, the J gene TRBJ2-2; 12 positions agree with TRBD2. V was pared by 1 base and J by 6 bases, with 6 bases of the junction left unmatched. The CDR3 is 17 amino acids. Germline V gives CDR1 SGHTA, CDR2 FQGTGA. As DNA, the CDR3 is TGTGCCAGCAGCTTAAGAGTGACTAGCGGGGGATCCGGGGAGCTGTTTTTT. Protein product: CASSLRVTSGGSGELFF.

The chain carries TRBV9 and TRBJ2-1; weak D call: TRBD2 (6 bases). The V and J ends lost 5 bases and 0 bases respectively, with 15 bases between them. CDR3 length: 16 amino acids. From germline, CDR1 is SGDLS and CDR2 YYNGEE. Here the CDR3 reads CASSRTGESSYNEQFF. CDR3 nucleotides: TGTGCCAGCAGTCGAACGGGGGAGAGCTCCTACAATGAGCAGTTCTTC.

The V and J genes are TRBV4-3 and TRBJ1-5; the D gene is possibly TRBD1 (5 bases). CDR1 and CDR2 from the germline V gene are LGHNA and YSLEER. The CDR3 is made up of 15 amino acids. The V end lost 0 bases, the J end lost 11 bases, and 17 bases lay between the germline ends. The CDR3 coding sequence is TGCGCCAGCAGCCAAGATAGGCAGGGAGGTAGAGCCCAGCATTTT. Residues: CASSQDRQGGRAQHF.

This clonotype came up many times. The chain joins TRBV4-3 to TRBJ2-3; 9 bases align to TRBD2. Germline trimming cut 6 bases from V and 7 bases from J; bases unmatched to any gene: 5. This CDR3 has 13 amino acids. The germline gives CDR1 LGHNA, CDR2 YSLEER. The CDR3 loop reads CASRLAGMNTQYF. Written as DNA, the CDR3 is TGCGCCAGCAGACTAGCGGGTATGAATACGCAGTATTTT.

This clonotype was found a few times. The chain recombines TRBV6-1 with TRBJ1-1, with a weak D call TRBD1 (5 bases). Looked up from germline, CDR1 is MNHNS and CDR2 is SASEGT. The CDR3 covers 13 residues. V lost 6 bases to trimming and J lost 6 bases, with 14 bases between them. The CDR3 loop reads CASSPTQVPEAFF. DNA of the CDR3: TGTGCCAGCAGCCCTACACAGGTTCCTGAAGCTTTCTTT.

This clonotype was observed a few times. The chain recombines TRBV20-1 with TRBJ2-1; 8 bases line up with TRBD2. CDR1 and CDR2 from the germline V gene are DFQATT and SNEGSKA (reference sequence). The CDR3 sequence is 13 residues long. V gave up 3 bases and J gave up 8 bases; unmatched junction bases: 6. The chain's CDR3 is CSAREILADEQFF. CDR3 nucleotide sequence: TGCAGTGCTAGGGAGATACTAGCGGATGAGCAGTTCTTC.

This clonotype was counted a few times. The J gene is TRBJ2-1, the V gene TRBV20-1; 10 bases are shared with TRBD1. CDR3 length equals 14 residues. The ends lost 4 bases at V and 3 bases at J; junction bases unmatched: 3. Germline CDR1 DFQATT, CDR2 SNEGSKA (reference sequence). CDR3 in DNA: TGCAGTGCTAACCGGGACAGGGGCTACAATGAGCAGTTCTTC. This translates into CSANRDRGYNEQFF.

The chain's CDR3 is CASSGAPEDTQYF. CDR3 nucleotide sequence: TGCGCCAGCAGCGGGGCACCGGAGGATACGCAGTATTTT. The gene calls are TRBV23-1 and TRBJ2-3; tentatively, D is TRBD1 or TRBD2 (5 bases each). TRBV23-1 is sorted into the ORF group, with uncertain function. This CDR3 comprises 13 residues. Trimming left V 6 bases short and J 6 bases short, with 13 bases between.

The chain combines TRBV30 with TRBJ2-7; D gene ambiguous. This CDR3 comprises 13 residues. Germline CDR1 is GTSNPN and CDR2 is SVGIG (reference sequence). Between the trimmed V and J ends, which lost 5 bases and 2 bases, there was a span of 13 bases. CDR3 sequence reads: CAWLSRAPYEQYF. The CDR3 DNA reads as TGTGCCTGGCTATCCCGGGCCCCCTACGAGCAGTACTTC. The whole variable domain, filled in from reference TRBV30 and TRBJ2-7, reads SQTIHQWPATLVQPVGSPLSLECTVEGTSNPNLYWYRQAAGRGLQLLFYSVGIGQISSEVPQNLSASRPQDRQFILSSKKLLLSDSGFYLCAWLSRAPYEQYFGPGTRLTVT.